This entry lists 25 T cell receptor beta chains sequenced from one sample in a study of T-cell reconstitution after alpha-beta-depleted transplantation in children. A library of TCRbeta sequences, prepared with unique molecular identifiers, was generated. TCRdb re-called the PCR reads with MiXCR, one entry per CDR3 protein. Of about 500,000 distinct CDR3 sequences detected, about 30% appear once; the ten largest clones hold around 2.4%. The sequencing here drew on PBMCs from the stem cell graft donor, taken from the stem cell graft. These receptors originate from a human donor who donated a stem cell graft to a child with aplastic anemia.

V usage is TRBV28 and J usage is TRBJ2-4, with TRBD2 matching over 11 bases. In germline, CDR1 is MDHEN, CDR2 SYDVKM. V dropped 8 bases and J dropped 0; count of bases not matched to a gene: 12. The length of the CDR3 is 18 residues. The CDR3 reads CASARLAGLTVAKNIQYF. DNA of the CDR3: TGTGCCAGCGCTAGACTAGCGGGACTCACGGTAGCCAAAAACATTCAGTACTTC.

Only a few counts were recorded for this clonotype. The CDR3 does not end in the conserved phenylalanine or tryptophan, so this is likely a read error. The DNA is omitted, as the CDR3 cannot be located on it reliably, and the CDR3 follows TCRdb's listing. V usage is TRBV6-5 and J usage is TRBJ2-4; the table's D call TRBD1 went unverified against the DNA. The CDR3 adds up to 12 amino acids, both ends counted. Germline CDR1 MNHEY, CDR2 SVGAGI. CDR3 loop: CASSYGSRDGAL.

V usage is TRBV5-5 and J usage is TRBJ2-5; no clear D. Germline CDR1 reads SGHKS; CDR2 reads YYEKEE (reference sequence). The CDR3 runs 13 residues. V was clipped by 0 bases and J by 5 bases, with 8 bases between them. The CDR3 loop is CASSLASWETQYF. The CDR3 nucleotides read TGTGCCAGCAGCTTGGCCTCTTGGGAGACCCAGTACTTC.

This clonotype was found a few times. V is TRBV29-1 and J is TRBJ2-5; no clear D. With 5 bases removed from V and 5 bases from J, the gap between germline ends came to 9 bases. CDR1 and CDR2 from the germline V gene are SQVTM and ANQGSEA. The CDR3 has 11 residues. CDR3 sequence reads: CSVSSTETQYF. The CDR3 DNA reads TGCAGCGTTTCGTCAACGGAGACCCAGTACTTC.

The V gene is TRBV12-3 or TRBV12-4, the J gene TRBJ1-2; 7 nucleotides match TRBD1. The CDR3 has 14 residues. Trimming at V came to 1 base and at J to 4 bases, leaving 3 bases not matched to a gene. CDR3 DNA: TGTGCCAGCAGTTTAGAGGGACAGATCTATGGCTACACCTTC. It yields the protein CASSLEGQIYGYTF.

This clonotype has a handful of counts. The chain joins TRBV5-6 to TRBJ2-1; the match to TRBD2 covers 9 bases. V lost 2 bases, J lost 5 bases, and 5 bases stayed unmatched. CDR1 and CDR2 from the germline V gene are SGHDT and YYEEEE. The CDR3 is made up of 15 amino acids. For the CDR3, the DNA is TGTGCCAGCAGCTTAGCGGGAGGTTCAAACAATGAGCAGTTCTTC. Protein: CASSLAGGSNNEQFF.

This clonotype was counted between two and nine times. The rearrangement uses TRBV5-6 and TRBJ2-1, with D unresolved. CDR1 and CDR2 (germline): SGHDT, YYEEEE. V was pared by 1 base and J by 6 bases, with 5 bases between. This CDR3 has 12 amino acids. In DNA, the CDR3 is TGTGCCAGCAGCTTGTCGACCAATGAGCAGTTCTTC. Translated, it gives CASSLSTNEQFF.

This chain connects TRBV4-2 to TRBJ2-3, with a possible D match to TRBD2 (6 bases). The germline V gene encodes CDR1 LGHNA and CDR2 YNFKEQ. The V gene lost 3 bases and the J gene lost 5 bases, with 18 bases spanning the gap. CDR3 length: 16 amino acids. The DNA for the CDR3 is TGTGCCAGCAGCCAGACCGAGCTAGTGGGAGGAGATACGCAGTATTTT. This sequence encodes CASSQTELVGGDTQYF.

The V and J genes are TRBV29-1 and TRBJ1-1, with 7 nucleotides matching TRBD1. Trimming took 0 bases from V and 11 from J; bases not matched to a gene: 6. CDR1 SQVTM and CDR2 ANQGSEA come from the germline V gene. CDR3 length: 12 amino acids. The CDR3 spells CSVEERRGRAFF. The CDR3 nucleotides read TGCAGCGTTGAAGAGAGGAGGGGGCGGGCTTTCTTT. Variable domain in full (rest from reference TRBV29-1 and TRBJ1-1): SAVISQKPSRDICQRGTSLTIQCQVDSQVTMMFWYRQQPGQSLTLIATANQGSEATYESGFVIDKFPISRPNLTFSTLTVSNMSPEDSSIYLCSVEERRGRAFFGQGTRLTVV.

This clonotype was found a few times. The chain links TRBV7-2 to TRBJ2-7, with TRBD2 as a possible D gene (6 bases). The germline gives CDR1 SGHTA, CDR2 FQGNSA. The CDR3 contains 15 residues. V was pared by 3 bases and J by 4 bases, with 16 bases between. The CDR3 here is CASSLGLPDMYEQYF. The CDR3 coding sequence is TGTGCCAGCAGCTTGGGACTCCCGGATATGTACGAGCAGTACTTC. Full variable domain (rest looked up from reference TRBV7-2 and TRBJ2-7): GAGVSQSPSNKVTEKGKDVELRCDPISGHTALYWYRQSLGQGLEFLIYFQGNSAPDKSGLPSDRFSAERTGGSVSTLTIQRTQQEDSAVYLCASSLGLPDMYEQYFGPGTRLTVT.

The chain couples TRBV12-3 or TRBV12-4 to TRBJ2-3; tentatively, D is TRBD1 (6 bases). CDR3 size: 14 residues. Trimming took off 5 bases at V and 6 bases at J, with 15 bases between the two ends. This CDR3 is CASSPTGRADTQYF. Written as DNA, the CDR3 is TGTGCCAGCAGTCCTACAGGGAGAGCTGATACGCAGTATTTT.

The chain combines TRBV5-1 with TRBJ2-1, with no clear D. Per germline, CDR1 SGHRS and CDR2 YFSETQ. V was trimmed by 5 bases and J by 6 bases, leaving 15 bases between them. This CDR3 contains 14 residues. CDR3: CASRTLPSSNEQFF. The CDR3 DNA sequence: TGCGCCAGCAGGACGCTTCCTTCTAGCAATGAGCAGTTCTTC.

The CDR3 nucleotides are TGTGCCACCAGCAGAGGCCCCAGGACAGGGGACAGCAATCAGCCCCAGCATTTT. Protein: CATSRGPRTGDSNQPQHF. The chain has TRBV15 and TRBJ1-5, with TRBD1 matching 9 bases. The CDR3 is made up of 18 amino acids. Per the germline V gene, CDR1 is LNHNV and CDR2 is YYDKDF (reference sequence). After removal of 1 base from V and 1 base from J, the junction contained 8 bases not matched to a gene.

The chain employs TRBV7-9 and TRBJ1-4; TRBD1 matches 9 bases. There are 15 residues in the CDR3. The junction had 7 bases not matched to a gene; V was cut back by 3 bases and J by 8 bases. CDR1 and CDR2 from the germline V gene are SEHNR and FQNEAQ (reference sequence). The chain's CDR3 is CASSLGQGRREKLFF. CDR3 DNA sequence: TGTGCCAGCAGCTTGGGACAGGGACGAAGGGAAAAACTGTTTTTT.

This chain joins TRBV18 and TRBJ2-1; 8 bases are shared with TRBD1. The CDR3 length is 18 residues. CDR1 KGHSH and CDR2 LQKENI come from the germline V gene. V lost 6 bases to trimming and J lost 4 bases; unmatched junction nucleotides: 17. The CDR3 nucleotides are TGTGCCAGCTCCCTCACCTTACCGACAGGGGCCCCTTACAATGAGCAGTTCTTC. Protein sequence: CASSLTLPTGAPYNEQFF. Based on the CDR3 plus reference TRBV18 and TRBJ2-1, the full variable domain is NAGVMQNPRHLVRRRGQEARLRCSPMKGHSHVYWYRQLPEEGLKFMVYLQKENIIDESGMPKERFSAEFPKEGPSILRIQQVVRGDSAAYFCASSLTLPTGAPYNEQFFGPGTRLTVL.

The rearrangement links TRBV6-6 to TRBJ1-1; no reliable D call. This CDR3 is 11 amino acids long. Per the germline V gene, CDR1 is MNHNY and CDR2 is SVGAGI (reference sequence). Trimming removed 7 bases at V and 5 bases at J, with 8 bases between. The CDR3 region is CASTSGTEAFF. The CDR3 bases are TGTGCCAGCACTTCCGGGACTGAAGCTTTCTTT.

The chain recombines TRBV7-8 with TRBJ2-5; D not certain. V shed 1 base and J shed 1 base, with 10 bases lying between them. Germline values: CDR1 SGHVS, CDR2 FQNEAQ. There are 15 residues in the CDR3. In nucleotides, the CDR3 is TGTGCCAGCAGCTTAGGGGGAAGTCTCCAAGAGACCCAGTACTTC. Its translation: CASSLGGSLQETQYF.

The rearrangement links TRBV20-1 to TRBJ2-3; D perhaps matches TRBD2 (5 bases). The CDR3 contains 14 residues. Germline V gene lookup returns CDR1 DFQATT and CDR2 SNEGSKA (reference sequence). Deletions cut 1 base from V and 2 bases from J, with 10 bases between. The CDR3 nucleotides read TGCAGTGCTAGAGTGGCGGGCTTCACAGATACGCAGTATTTT. Protein sequence: CSARVAGFTDTQYF.

This clonotype was recorded many times. The V call is TRBV6-2 or TRBV6-3, the J call TRBJ2-1; 7 bases are a match to TRBD2. V was clipped by 5 bases and J by 4 bases; unmatched bases: 2. The V gene's germline CDR1 is MNHEY and CDR2 SVGEGT. The length of the CDR3 is 13 residues. The CDR3 sequence: CASSLAEYNEQFF. The CDR3 nucleotides read TGTGCCAGCAGTCTAGCGGAATACAATGAGCAGTTCTTC.

This clonotype was detected only a few times. One end of the junction does not line up with germline, which may come from a read error. V and J are TRBV12-3 or TRBV12-4 and TRBJ2-5, with 12 positions matching TRBD2. There are 14 residues in the CDR3. The CDR3 spells CASSLAGGPQTQYF. The CDR3 bases are TGTGCCAGCAGTCTAGCGGGAGGGCCACAGACCCAGTACTTC.

In DNA form, the CDR3 reads TGTGCCAGCAGCTTAGCGGGGGACATTTACGAGCAGTACTTC. It is translated as CASSLAGDIYEQYF. This chain links TRBV7-9 with TRBJ2-7; D is perhaps TRBD1 (6 bases). Germline assignment: CDR1 SEHNR and CDR2 FQNEAQ (reference sequence). The V gene lost 0 bases and the J gene lost 4 bases, with 10 bases spanning the gap. There are 14 residues in the CDR3.

The rearrangement joins TRBV9 to TRBJ1-1; TRBD1 is a possible D gene (5 bases). Trimming shortened V by 3 bases and J by 0 bases, and 12 bases separated the two germline ends. The CDR3 covers 15 residues. Germline values: CDR1 SGDLS, CDR2 YYNGEE. The CDR3: CASSGGRGMNTEAFF. CDR3 sequence (DNA): TGTGCCAGCAGCGGCGGGAGGGGCATGAACACTGAAGCTTTCTTT.

CDR3 region: CASSFGGPDTEAFF. The CDR3 bases are TGTGCCAGCAGCTTTGGAGGACCCGACACTGAAGCTTTCTTT. The V and J genes are TRBV7-2 and TRBJ1-1, with D unresolved. The V gene's germline CDR1 is SGHTA and CDR2 FQGNSA. The V and J ends lost 3 bases and 3 bases respectively, with 11 bases between them. This CDR3 is built from 14 residues.

This clonotype occurred a few times. This chain links TRBV12-3 or TRBV12-4 with TRBJ1-5; 7 bases agree with TRBD1. The V gene end was trimmed by 10 bases and the J gene end by 6 bases; junction bases not matched to a gene: 9. This CDR3 region has 13 residues. This CDR3 is CAISGGARQPQHF. The CDR3 DNA follows: TGTGCCATCTCAGGGGGGGCGCGTCAGCCCCAGCATTTT.

This clonotype was seen a few times. The CDR3: CASTRGQGVYGYTF. The DNA of the CDR3 is TGTGCCAGCACCCGAGGACAGGGGGTCTATGGCTACACCTTC. The gene calls are TRBV5-8 and TRBJ1-2; 10 bases match TRBD1. Germline V gene data show CDR1 as SGHTS and CDR2 as YDEGEE. Trimming removed 6 bases from V and 4 bases from J; junction bases left unmatched: 6. This CDR3 has 14 amino acids.